The next 32 T cell receptor beta chains were all read from a single sample in a study of technical replicates of blood from a handful of donors. Measured with immunoSEQ multiplex PCR; TCRdb has only the in-frame clones, and not every one. The sample carries tens of thousands of clones, around 85% recorded once. Material for sequencing was PBMCs. The receptors stem from a human donor in good health. Some clones in this sample may be carry-over from other donors' samples.

The rearrangement joins TRBV19 to TRBJ1-1; perhaps TRBD1 as D (5 bases). CDR1 and CDR2 from the germline V gene are LNHDA and SQIVND (reference sequence). V shed 4 bases and J shed 10 bases, with 19 bases lying between them. The CDR3 runs 14 residues. This CDR3 reads CASSTDRVFGGAFF. The CDR3 DNA sequence: TGTGCCAGTAGTACCGACAGAGTCTTCGGGGGAGCTTTCTTT.

The chain joins TRBV19 to TRBJ2-6; TRBD1 is a possible D gene (6 bases). Germline V lookup: CDR1 LNHDA, CDR2 SQIVND (reference sequence). V was clipped by 6 bases and J by 0 bases, with 21 bases between them. The CDR3 has 19 amino acids. The DNA of the CDR3 is TGTGCCAGTAGCCGAGAGGGGGTCGGCCACCGCTCTGGGGCCAACGTCCTGACTTTC. Protein: CASSREGVGHRSGANVLTF.

The rearrangement uses TRBV7-2 and TRBJ1-2; D unresolved. Trimming stripped 1 base from V and 2 bases from J, with 5 bases between. The germline V gene encodes CDR1 SGHTA and CDR2 FQGNSA. This CDR3 region has 13 residues. The CDR3 DNA reads as TGTGCCAGCAGCTTAGACGGGAACTATGGCTACACCTTC. Amino acids: CASSLDGNYGYTF.

The genes are TRBV19 and TRBJ1-2; 8 bases fit TRBD1. The CDR3 runs to 17 residues. Germline CDR1 LNHDA, CDR2 SQIVND (reference sequence). V was pared by 6 bases and J by 8 bases, with 20 bases of the junction left unmatched. The CDR3 region is CASSPSGQGAPFYGYTF. CDR3 coding DNA: TGTGCCAGTAGCCCAAGCGGGCAGGGGGCCCCCTTCTACGGCTACACCTTC.

The chain combines TRBV29-1 with TRBJ2-7; 10 bases line up with TRBD1. J was trimmed by 7 bases and V by 7 bases; bases with no gene match: 22. This CDR3 has 17 amino acids. The germline CDR1 and CDR2 sequences are SQVTM and ANQGSEA. The CDR3 loop reads CSGTTGGVKGPMGEQYF. The CDR3 nucleotides read TGCAGCGGAACGACAGGGGGCGTGAAGGGCCCCATGGGGGAGCAGTACTTC.

The rearrangement links TRBV7-2 to TRBJ2-1; 7 bases match TRBD1. Looked up from germline, CDR1 is SGHTA and CDR2 is FQGNSA. Trimming at V came to 5 bases and at J to 3 bases, leaving 10 bases not matched to a gene. The CDR3 spans 16 residues. The CDR3 sequence: CASSHSSGTVYNEQFF. The CDR3 DNA is TGTGCCAGCAGCCACTCCTCCGGGACAGTCTACAATGAGCAGTTCTTC.

With regard to this clone: Other DNA sequences from this sample encode an identical CDR3 as well. The chain is built from TRBV6-5 and TRBJ2-1; no clear D gene. Germline-derived CDR1 and CDR2 are MNHEY and SVGAGI. This CDR3 spans 13 amino acids. With 0 bases removed from V and 4 bases from J, the gap between germline ends came to 4 bases. CDR3 sequence (DNA): TGTGCCAGCAGTTACTCCGGGTACAATGAGCAGTTCTTC. It is translated as CASSYSGYNEQFF.

CDR3 DNA sequence: TGTGCCAGCAGCTTTTTCCTAGATAATTCACCCCTCCACTTT. It codes for CASSFFLDNSPLHF. The V call is TRBV7-2, the J call TRBJ1-6; the D is unclear. This CDR3 has 14 residues. Germline loops: CDR1 SGHTA, CDR2 FQGNSA. Trimming shortened V by 3 bases and J by 5 bases, and 8 bases separated the two germline ends.

CDR3 DNA sequence: TGCGCCAGCAGCCAAGATATGACTAGCGGTATACGCGCCTACGAGCAGTACTTC. Amino acid sequence: CASSQDMTSGIRAYEQYF. This rearrangement joins TRBV4-1 to TRBJ2-7, with 9 bases fitting TRBD2. Per the germline V gene, CDR1 is MGHRA and CDR2 is YSYEKL. CDR3 length: 18 residues. Germline trimming cut 0 bases from V and 2 bases from J; bases unmatched to any gene: 11.

This clone was counted between two and nine times. V usage is TRBV27 and J usage is TRBJ2-7; 7 bases agree with TRBD2. Losses at the gene ends were 6 bases for V and 9 bases for J; bases not matched to a gene: 20. This CDR3 contains 16 residues. Germline CDR1 is MNHEY and CDR2 is SMNVEV (reference sequence). CDR3 in amino acids: CASRTELAVNSTRQYF. The CDR3 DNA reads as TGTGCCAGCAGGACAGAGCTAGCGGTTAATTCTACGAGGCAGTACTTC.

The chain joins TRBV7-9 to TRBJ2-7; the D is unclear. This CDR3 comprises 13 residues. Trimming stripped 3 bases from V and 4 bases from J, with 10 bases between. The germline CDR1 and CDR2 sequences are SEHNR and FQNEAQ (reference sequence). Here the CDR3 DNA reads TGTGCCAGCAGCTTGGGCCTCCGGTACGAGCAGTACTTC. Residues: CASSLGLRYEQYF. Looking up the rest from reference TRBV7-9 and TRBJ2-7 gives the full variable domain: DTGVSQNPRHKITKRGQNVTFRCDPISEHNRLYWYRQTLGQGPEFLTYFQNEAQLEKSRLLSDRFSAERPKGSFSTLEIQRTEQGDSAMYLCASSLGLRYEQYFGPGTRLTVT.

This clone was seen just once. The CDR3 does not end in the conserved phenylalanine or tryptophan, so this is likely a read error. No DNA is shown, since the ends of the CDR3 on it are uncertain; the CDR3 is the one TCRdb lists. The rearrangement joins TRBV5-4 to TRBJ1-2; TRBD1, as called in the table, went unchecked against the DNA. Germline-derived CDR1 and CDR2 are SGHNT and YYREEE (reference sequence). The CDR3 is 13 amino acids long, termini counted. The CDR3 loop reads CASSLWAGEMQQL.

This chain joins TRBV4-1 and TRBJ1-2; TRBD1 matches 11 bases. Germline CDR1 and CDR2: MGHRA and YSYEKL. CDR3 size: 17 residues. Trimming at V came to 2 bases and at J to 4 bases, leaving 9 bases not matched to a gene. DNA for the CDR3: TGCGCCAGCAGCCAATTTCCCGGGACAGGGGGAGTCTATGGCTACACCTTC. Residues: CASSQFPGTGGVYGYTF.

This clone came up a few times. The V call is TRBV30, the J call TRBJ2-2; 13 bases map to TRBD2. Trimming took 0 bases from V and 8 from J; bases not matched to a gene: 3. Germline V lookup: CDR1 GTSNPN, CDR2 SVGIG (reference sequence). The CDR3 has 15 residues. This CDR3 is CAWSVRTSGSGELFF. CDR3 nucleotide sequence: TGTGCCTGGAGTGTACGGACTAGCGGGAGTGGGGAGCTGTTTTTT.

J is TRBJ2-3 and V is TRBV7-9, with D unresolved. Looked up from germline, CDR1 is SEHNR and CDR2 is FQNEAQ (reference sequence). The V and J ends lost 5 bases and 1 base respectively, with 13 bases between them. This CDR3 contains 15 residues. CDR3: CASSTSYGGTDTQYF. CDR3 nucleotides: TGTGCCAGCAGCACTTCTTACGGTGGCACAGATACGCAGTATTTT. The full variable domain, completed using reference TRBV7-9 and TRBJ2-3, is DTGVSQNPRHKITKRGQNVTFRCDPISEHNRLYWYRQTLGQGPEFLTYFQNEAQLEKSRLLSDRFSAERPKGSFSTLEIQRTEQGDSAMYLCASSTSYGGTDTQYFGPGTRLTVL.

The V and J genes are TRBV11-1 and TRBJ1-1; the D is unclear. There are 15 residues in the CDR3. Germline-derived CDR1 and CDR2 are SGHAT and FQDESV (reference sequence). Trimming cost V 3 bases and J 5 bases, with 16 bases left between them. DNA of the CDR3: TGTGCCAGCAGCTTGGGAGGAAGTCGGGGAACTGAAGCTTTCTTT. Encoded protein: CASSLGGSRGTEAFF.

The chain recombines TRBV7-3 with TRBJ2-1; 12 bases fit TRBD2. There are 16 residues in the CDR3. V lost 4 bases to trimming and J lost 7 bases; unmatched junction nucleotides: 8. Germline loops: CDR1 SGHTA, CDR2 FQGTGA. The CDR3 nucleotides are TGTGCCAGCAGCTCGCCCCTAGCGGGGGGGCCGAATGAGCAGTTCTTC. Its protein product is CASSSPLAGGPNEQFF.

This chain connects TRBV27 to TRBJ2-7, with 7 nucleotides matching TRBD1. The germline V gene has CDR1 MNHEY and CDR2 SMNVEV (reference sequence). The length of the CDR3 is 15 residues. Losses at the gene ends were 2 bases for V and 2 bases for J; bases not matched to a gene: 6. The CDR3 sequence: CASSLQNRGPYEQYF. The CDR3 bases are TGTGCCAGCAGTTTACAGAACAGGGGACCCTACGAGCAGTACTTC.

The V gene is TRBV4-3, the J gene TRBJ2-1; 10 nucleotides match TRBD2. Germline CDR1 reads LGHNA; CDR2 reads YSLEER. Trimming cost V 0 bases and J 7 bases; bases outside gene matches: 9. The CDR3 is 17 amino acids. The CDR3 nucleotides read TGCGCCAGCAGCCAAGACCGCGCTAGCGGGAGCTGGAATGAGCAGTTCTTC. As protein: CASSQDRASGSWNEQFF.

The rearrangement joins TRBV13 to TRBJ2-3; D possibly corresponds to TRBD1 (5 bases). CDR3 size: 17 residues. The germline gives CDR1 PRHDT, CDR2 FYEKMQ (reference sequence). Trimming cost V 4 bases and J 6 bases, with 23 bases left between them. The DNA for the CDR3 is TGTGCCAGCAGCTCCCCCCAAAGGGGCGCCCCCTACGATACGCAGTATTTT. This gives the protein CASSSPQRGAPYDTQYF.

The rearrangement links TRBV15 to TRBJ1-4; tentative D call: TRBD1 (6 bases). Trimming removed 2 bases from V and 3 bases from J, with 10 bases in between. This CDR3 spans 15 amino acids. In germline, CDR1 is LNHNV, CDR2 YYDKDF (reference sequence). The CDR3 loop reads CATSRQGQPNEKLFF. The DNA for the CDR3 is TGTGCCACCAGCAGACAAGGACAGCCTAATGAAAAACTGTTTTTT.

The rearrangement uses TRBV11-1 and TRBJ2-5, with TRBD2 matching over 9 bases. Per germline, CDR1 SGHAT and CDR2 FQDESV (reference sequence). CDR3 length equals 15 residues. Trimming removed 5 bases from V and 2 bases from J; junction bases left unmatched: 6. This chain's CDR3 is CASSQRLAVQETQYF. In nucleotides, the CDR3 is TGTGCCAGCAGCCAAAGACTAGCGGTGCAAGAGACCCAGTACTTC.

The CDR3 sequence is CASSLGLAGGYNEQFF. The CDR3 region has the DNA TGTGCCAGCAGCTTAGGACTAGCGGGGGGGTACAATGAGCAGTTCTTC. The chain joins TRBV7-2 to TRBJ2-1; TRBD2 matches at 14 bases. Germline assignment: CDR1 SGHTA and CDR2 FQGNSA. The CDR3 runs 16 residues. Trimming took 1 base from V and 4 from J; bases not matched to a gene: 0. Variable domain in full (rest from reference TRBV7-2 and TRBJ2-1): GAGVSQSPSNKVTEKGKDVELRCDPISGHTALYWYRQSLGQGLEFLIYFQGNSAPDKSGLPSDRFSAERTGGSVSTLTIQRTQQEDSAVYLCASSLGLAGGYNEQFFGPGTRLTVL.

J is TRBJ2-3 and V is TRBV19, with 7 bases that match TRBD1. Losses at the gene ends were 10 bases for V and 3 bases for J; bases not matched to a gene: 7. The germline CDR1 and CDR2 sequences are LNHDA and SQIVND (reference sequence). CDR3 length: 13 residues. CDR3 sequence reads: CATGQLGTDTQYF. In nucleotides, the CDR3 is TGTGCCACGGGACAGCTTGGTACAGATACGCAGTATTTT.

This clone was recorded only once. Here the CDR3 reads CASSQGRGEQFF. CDR3 in DNA: TGCGCCAGCAGCCAAGGTCGGGGGGAGCAGTTCTTC. The V call is TRBV4-3, the J call TRBJ2-1, with D tentatively TRBD2 (6 bases). V lost 1 base to trimming and J lost 10 bases, with 8 bases between them. Germline V gene data show CDR1 as LGHNA and CDR2 as YSLEER. The CDR3 covers 12 residues.

The chain has TRBV6-5 and TRBJ2-3; 9 bases agree with TRBD1. Germline V gene data show CDR1 as MNHEY and CDR2 as SVGAGI. V shed 6 bases and J 5 bases; nucleotides not matched to a gene: 3. CDR3 length: 13 amino acids. The CDR3 DNA is TGTGCCAGCAGGGACAGGGGCAGAGATACGCAGTATTTT. Its protein product is CASRDRGRDTQYF.

The rearrangement joins TRBV9 to TRBJ2-1; D unresolved. The CDR3 covers 13 residues. Germline values: CDR1 SGDLS, CDR2 YYNGEE. The ends were cut back, 4 bases at V and 5 bases at J, with 10 bases in the middle. The CDR3 bases are TGTGCCAGCAGCCTACGCCTCGACAATGAGCAGTTCTTC. Protein: CASSLRLDNEQFF.

The chain uses TRBV7-2 and TRBJ1-1; D perhaps matches TRBD1 (6 bases). Germline V gene data show CDR1 as SGHTA and CDR2 as FQGNSA. The CDR3 is 14 amino acids. The germline V and J ends were trimmed by 5 bases and 6 bases, with 16 bases remaining between them. The CDR3 sequence: CASSALQGYAEAFF. For the CDR3, the DNA is TGTGCCAGCAGCGCCCTTCAGGGGTATGCTGAAGCTTTCTTT.

This clone was recorded many times. J is TRBJ2-1 and V is TRBV6-1; 9 bases line up with TRBD2. This CDR3 contains 14 residues. The germline gives CDR1 MNHNS, CDR2 SASEGT. The V gene end was trimmed by 6 bases and the J gene end by 4 bases; junction bases not matched to a gene: 4. This CDR3 is CASSRTSDYNEQFF. The CDR3 DNA is TGTGCCAGCAGCCGGACTAGCGATTACAATGAGCAGTTCTTC.

This chain joins TRBV5-1 and TRBJ1-1; D is unclear. V dropped 0 bases and J dropped 6 bases, with 9 bases sitting between them. This CDR3 is 13 amino acids long. Germline V gene sequence: CDR1 SGHRS, CDR2 YFSETQ. For the CDR3, the DNA is TGCGCCAGCAGCTTGGCCCCTAGCTCTGAAGCTTTCTTT. Amino acids: CASSLAPSSEAFF.

This clone has a single count. This sequence joins TRBV10-3 and TRBJ2-7, with D possibly being TRBD2 (7 bases). CDR1 is ENHRY and CDR2 is SYGVKD in the germline V gene. Trimming stripped 3 bases from V and 2 bases from J, with 11 bases between. The CDR3 totals 14 residues. CDR3 nucleotides: TGTGCCATCAGTGACGGGGGGCTAACCTACGAGCAGTACTTC. This codes for CAISDGGLTYEQYF.

The chain is built from TRBV5-1 and TRBJ1-3, with D unclear. Per germline, CDR1 SGHRS and CDR2 YFSETQ. This CDR3 is 14 amino acids long. With 0 bases removed from V and 1 base from J, the gap between germline ends came to 5 bases. The DNA of the CDR3 is TGCGCCAGCAGCTTGGGCCAGTCTGGAAACACCATATATTTT. Protein sequence: CASSLGQSGNTIYF.